The 4 T cell receptor beta chains listed next were all sequenced from one sample in a study of sequential checkpoint blockade in melanoma. Treatment of the sample: randomized to nivolumab then ipilimumab (arm A) or the reverse (arm B). Clones were sequenced by immunoSEQ multiplex PCR, and TCRdb holds only the in-frame ones, with some missing. Of more than 9,000 clones listed, roughly 80% are singletons. This material consisted of CD8+ T cells sorted from blood (inferred from file names), taken from a patient given nivolumab and ipilimumab in sequence. The receptors were sampled from a human donor with melanoma.

The chain uses TRBV27 and TRBJ2-7; the D is unclear. Germline V gives CDR1 MNHEY, CDR2 SMNVEV (reference sequence). The CDR3 totals 13 residues. The V gene lost 2 bases and the J gene lost 2 bases, with 7 bases spanning the gap. The CDR3, as DNA: TGTGCCAGCAGTTTAGGGCTACCCTACGAGCAGTACTTC. Translation: CASSLGLPYEQYF.

Only a few counts were recorded for this clone. The chain has TRBV5-1 and TRBJ2-7, with D possibly matching TRBD1 (6 bases). CDR1 and CDR2 (germline): SGHRS, YFSETQ. The CDR3 sequence is 13 residues long. Trimming left V 6 bases short and J 0 bases short, with 10 bases between. The CDR3 reads CASKHRDSYEQYF. The CDR3 region has the DNA TGCGCCAGCAAACACAGGGACTCCTACGAGCAGTACTTC.

This CDR3 is CASSLRRREETQYF. DNA for the CDR3: TGTGCCAGCAGTTTACGTCGGCGGGAAGAGACCCAGTACTTC. The chain combines TRBV28 with TRBJ2-5, with D maybe TRBD2 (5 bases). The CDR3 totals 14 residues. Trimming removed 2 bases from V and 3 bases from J, with 10 bases in between. The germline V gene encodes CDR1 MDHEN and CDR2 SYDVKM.

This clone appeared a few times. One end of the junction does not line up with germline, which may come from a read error. In the same sample, other DNA sequences code for this CDR3. The chain carries TRBV4-1 and TRBJ1-2; 7 nucleotides match TRBD1. The CDR3 sequence is 12 residues long. Germline loops: CDR1 MGHRA, CDR2 YSYEKL. The CDR3: CASSQAGGGYTF. DNA for the CDR3: TGTGCCAGCAGCCAAGCAGGGGGAGGCTACACCTTC.